The rows below give T cell receptor beta chains drawn from one sample of a study of blood T cells in healthy people across ages. TCRdb re-analysed the 5' RACE reads in MiXCR, keeping a single row per CDR3 protein. Among 800,000 or so distinct CDR3 sequences listed, roughly 25% were seen once. This same sample was also taken into another study, of T cells of mothers and their children.

The sample consisted of blood. Receptors were obtained from a boy aged 5-17 years in good health. Both conserved end residues are part of each CDR3.

CDR3: CASSLLPTGSRTEAFF; V: TRBV7-2; J: TRBJ1-1
CDR3: CASTSAGGFPTDTQYF; V: TRBV12-3/TRBV12-4; J: TRBJ2-3
CDR3: CASSWDSYGYTF; V: TRBV6-1; J: TRBJ1-2
CDR3: CASSQEGRGQLNIQYF; V: TRBV3-1; J: TRBJ2-4
CDR3: CASSLRVLAGRGSDNEQFF; V: TRBV7-2; J: TRBJ2-1
CDR3: CASSPVTGFLNYGYTF; V: TRBV5-6; J: TRBJ1-2
CDR3: CSVESTGRTETQYF; V: TRBV29-1; J: TRBJ2-5
CDR3: CASSPADVAYEQYF; V: TRBV7-8; J: TRBJ2-7
CDR3: CASSQVVPGLAAYNEQFF; V: TRBV14; J: TRBJ2-1
CDR3: CASTLTGLAGGPKELFF; V: TRBV28; J: TRBJ2-2
CDR3: CATSRESTSGGYEQYF; V: TRBV15; J: NA
CDR3: CASSVGGTYFEAFF; V: TRBV9; J: TRBJ1-1
CDR3: CASSLRSGDEQFF; V: TRBV11-3; J: TRBJ2-1
CDR3: CASSFRMNTEAFF; V: TRBV7-2; J: TRBJ1-1
CDR3: CASSFRDADNEKLFF; V: TRBV7-9; J: TRBJ1-4
CDR3: CASSLAGTYNEQFF; V: TRBV27; J: NA
CDR3: CSATSALAGVPDTQYF; V: TRBV20-1; J: TRBJ2-3
CDR3: CSASGGAGVAQETQYF; V: TRBV20-1; J: TRBJ2-5
CDR3: CASSLPSGGAPNEQFF; V: TRBV12-3/TRBV12-4; J: TRBJ2-1
CDR3: CASSFGAGQYEQYF; V: TRBV12-3/TRBV12-4; J: TRBJ2-7
CDR3: CASSLEETVSYEQYF; V: TRBV5-1; J: TRBJ2-7
CDR3: CATSRARGYNSPLHF; V: TRBV15; J: TRBJ1-6
CDR3: CASSVNTGGVHTSDGYTF; V: TRBV7-9; J: TRBJ1-2
CDR3: CASSPPGTASNEKLFF; V: TRBV27; J: TRBJ1-4
CDR3: CSANADYSNQPQHF; V: TRBV20-1; J: TRBJ1-5
CDR3: CASSLEGFEQYF; V: TRBV5-1; J: TRBJ2-7
CDR3: CASSSRTSGKNIQYF; V: TRBV5-6; J: TRBJ2-4
CDR3: CASSPSPTSNYGYTF; V: TRBV12-3/TRBV12-4; J: TRBJ1-2
CDR3: CASSSSGASTDTQYF; V: TRBV12-3/TRBV12-4; J: TRBJ2-3
CDR3: CASSTPFATNEKLFF; V: TRBV6-6; J: TRBJ1-4
CDR3: CASSVNRATYDYGYTF; V: TRBV28; J: TRBJ1-2
CDR3: CASSFGGGALGNTIYF; V: TRBV28; J: TRBJ1-3
CDR3: CASSLMGTSGGQQFF; V: TRBV7-3; J: TRBJ2-1
CDR3: CSASRRGPNEKLFF; V: TRBV20-1; J: TRBJ1-4
CDR3: CSVEGGDGLKNIQYF; V: TRBV29-1; J: TRBJ2-4
CDR3: CASRRVTDTQYF; V: TRBV2; J: TRBJ2-3
CDR3: CASSLSRWQGAYEQFF; V: TRBV7-8; J: NA
CDR3: CSVEEWDSELTDTQYF; V: TRBV29-1; J: TRBJ2-3
CDR3: CASQTGWNLAKNIQYF; V: TRBV2; J: TRBJ2-4
CDR3: CASSDTRLARPYEQYF; V: TRBV25-1; J: TRBJ2-7
CDR3: CASSFWGGTTDTQYF; V: TRBV28; J: TRBJ2-3
CDR3: CAWSDGGTDTQYF; V: TRBV30; J: TRBJ2-3
CDR3: CASRAASSYNSPLHF; V: TRBV5-1; J: TRBJ1-6
CDR3: CASSQDRGVDNSPLHF; V: TRBV4-3; J: TRBJ1-6
CDR3: CASRDLGQETQYF; V: TRBV28; J: NA
CDR3: CASTPTHPSSYEQYF; V: TRBV27; J: TRBJ2-7
CDR3: CASSFQDNTEAFF; V: TRBV7-9; J: TRBJ1-1
CDR3: CASSDVRDEQFF; V: TRBV2; J: NA
CDR3: CASSGAGGQPQHF; V: TRBV9; J: TRBJ1-5
CDR3: CASSSSRVEETQYF; V: TRBV7-2; J: TRBJ2-5
CDR3: CSARDPQLAGGRNEQFF; V: TRBV20-1; J: TRBJ2-1